Presented here are 32 T cell receptor beta chains from one specimen sequenced in a study of CD8+ T cells in alopecia areata. RNA extraction was followed by reverse transcription into cDNA, which acted as the sequencing template. Clones were sequenced by immunoSEQ multiplex PCR, and TCRdb holds only the in-frame ones, with some missing. The repertoire includes about 140,000 clones, roughly 50% of them detected once, and 5% to 7.5% sits in the top ten. Sequences were derived from CD4+ T cells sorted from blood, sampled at week 0. Source of these receptors: a human donor with alopecia areata.

This chain uses TRBV5-1 with TRBJ2-5; D may be TRBD1 (7 bases). The CDR3 loop spans 15 amino acids. Per germline, CDR1 SGHRS and CDR2 YFSETQ. Deletions cut 0 bases from V and 5 bases from J, with 14 bases between. The CDR3 bases are TGCGCCAGCAGCTTGGGACAGGGACTGGGGGAGACCCAGTACTTC. Protein sequence: CASSLGQGLGETQYF.

In its sample, this clone was seen a few times. The chain combines TRBV29-1 with TRBJ2-3, with a weak D call TRBD2 (5 bases). The CDR3 consists of 13 residues. Germline V gene sequence: CDR1 SQVTM, CDR2 ANQGSEA. With 2 bases removed from V and 4 bases from J, the gap between germline ends came to 10 bases. The DNA for the CDR3 is TGCAGCGTTGAATCTGGAGGCGCAGATACGCAGTATTTT. Its translation is CSVESGGADTQYF.

This clone was observed a few times. An end of the junction differs from the germline gene, which may be a read error. The rearrangement links TRBV2 to TRBJ2-7; D is unresolved. Germline V gene sequence: CDR1 SNHLY, CDR2 FYNNEI. The CDR3 spans 13 residues. CDR3 sequence: CASSEMNQPREFF. Written as DNA, the CDR3 is TGTGCCAGCAGTGAAATGAATCAACCCCGCGAGTTCTTC.

V usage is TRBV7-2 and J usage is TRBJ2-1; maybe TRBD1 (7 bases). This CDR3 spans 15 amino acids. Trimming stripped 2 bases from V and 5 bases from J, with 13 bases between. CDR1 is SGHTA, CDR2 FQGNSA, per germline. The CDR3 nucleotides read TGTGCCAGCAGCTTAAGCCAGGGGGGCCACAATGAGCAGTTCTTC. This sequence encodes CASSLSQGGHNEQFF.

V and J are TRBV30 and TRBJ2-1; unclear D gene. Per the germline V gene, CDR1 is GTSNPN and CDR2 is SVGIG (reference sequence). The CDR3 covers 11 residues. With 1 base removed from V and 8 bases from J, the gap between germline ends came to 6 bases. CDR3 region: CAWSGSYEQFF. CDR3 in DNA: TGTGCCTGGAGTGGGTCCTATGAGCAGTTCTTC.

This clone was detected many times. V usage is TRBV7-2 and J usage is TRBJ2-3; 11 nucleotides align to TRBD2. The CDR3 extends over 17 amino acids. The V and J ends lost 3 bases and 5 bases, in that order; junction bases with no gene match: 10. The V gene's germline CDR1 is SGHTA and CDR2 FQGNSA. CDR3 sequence reads: CASSFLASGGRGDTQYF. Written as DNA, the CDR3 is TGTGCCAGCAGCTTTCTGGCTAGCGGGGGGCGTGGAGATACGCAGTATTTT. Looking up the rest from reference TRBV7-2 and TRBJ2-3 gives the full variable domain: GAGVSQSPSNKVTEKGKDVELRCDPISGHTALYWYRQSLGQGLEFLIYFQGNSAPDKSGLPSDRFSAERTGGSVSTLTIQRTQQEDSAVYLCASSFLASGGRGDTQYFGPGTRLTVL.

This clone was detected a few times. The chain uses TRBV4-1 and TRBJ1-6, with D perhaps TRBD1 (5 bases). This CDR3 has 15 residues. Germline assignment: CDR1 MGHRA and CDR2 YSYEKL. Trimming stripped 0 bases from V and 7 bases from J, with 10 bases between. The CDR3 DNA sequence: TGCGCCAGCAGCCAAGATCCCAGGGCAAATTCACCCCTCCACTTT. Residues: CASSQDPRANSPLHF.

This clone turned up a few times. The chain is built from TRBV10-3 and TRBJ2-5; 10 positions agree with TRBD2. The V gene's germline CDR1 is ENHRY and CDR2 SYGVKD. Losses at the gene ends were 6 bases for V and 2 bases for J; bases not matched to a gene: 6. This CDR3 region has 15 residues. The CDR3 loop is CAIRGTSADQETQYF. CDR3 DNA sequence: TGTGCCATCAGAGGGACTAGCGCGGATCAAGAGACCCAGTACTTC.

V is TRBV19 and J is TRBJ2-2; a possible D gene is TRBD2 (6 bases). CDR3 length: 14 residues. CDR1 is LNHDA and CDR2 is SQIVND in the germline V gene (reference sequence). The ends were cut back, 9 bases at V and 4 bases at J, with 15 bases in the middle. This CDR3 reads CASRRGTSTGELFF. The DNA for the CDR3 is TGTGCCAGCCGGAGGGGCACTTCCACCGGGGAGCTGTTTTTT.

The chain employs TRBV5-4 and TRBJ2-4, with a weak D call TRBD2 (5 bases). Trimming removed 1 base at V and 9 bases at J, with 11 bases between. CDR3 length equals 13 residues. The germline V gene encodes CDR1 SGHNT and CDR2 YYREEE (reference sequence). In DNA form, the CDR3 reads TGTGCCAGCAGCTTGTACGGGGTCGGCATTCAGTACTTC. Encoded protein: CASSLYGVGIQYF.

The chain is built from TRBV29-1 and TRBJ1-1; weak D call: TRBD1 (6 bases). CDR3 length: 13 amino acids. The germline CDR1 and CDR2 sequences are SQVTM and ANQGSEA. V was cut by 2 bases and J by 0 bases, with 7 bases left in between. The CDR3 DNA is TGCAGCGTTGAAAGGACAGTGAACACTGAAGCTTTCTTT. This translates into CSVERTVNTEAFF.

The genes are TRBV27 and TRBJ2-7, with D hard to call. There are 13 residues in the CDR3. V was clipped by 5 bases and J by 4 bases, with 12 bases between them. Germline CDR1 reads MNHEY; CDR2 reads SMNVEV (reference sequence). The CDR3 region is CASSRNWGYEQYF. As DNA, the CDR3 is TGTGCCAGCAGTAGGAACTGGGGATACGAGCAGTACTTC.

In this sample, this clone turned up once. The V call is TRBV5-1, the J call TRBJ2-5; maybe TRBD1 (6 bases). CDR3 length: 15 amino acids. Germline CDR1 and CDR2: SGHRS and YFSETQ. V was shortened by 0 bases and J by 5 bases, with 14 bases between the two germline ends. The CDR3 region has the DNA TGCGCCAGCAGCTTGGATGGGGGCGCGAGGGAGACCCAGTACTTC. This sequence encodes CASSLDGGARETQYF. The full variable domain, in which reference TRBV5-1 and TRBJ2-5 provide the parts outside the CDR3, is KAGVTQTPRYLIKTRGQQVTLSCSPISGHRSVSWYQQTPGQGLQFLFEYFSETQRNKGNFPGRFSGRQFSNSRSEMNVSTLELGDSALYLCASSLDGGARETQYFGPGTRLLVL.

The genes are TRBV29-1 and TRBJ1-1; 9 bases align to TRBD1. V was pared by 3 bases and J by 2 bases, with 7 bases of the junction left unmatched. Germline lookup yields CDR1 SQVTM and CDR2 ANQGSEA. The CDR3 consists of 15 residues. CDR3: CSVDGTGRDNTEAFF. The CDR3, as DNA: TGCAGCGTTGACGGGACAGGGAGAGATAACACTGAAGCTTTCTTT.

This sequence joins TRBV29-1 and TRBJ2-7, with 7 bases lining up with TRBD2. This CDR3 is 15 amino acids long. CDR1 is SQVTM, CDR2 ANQGSEA, per germline. The CDR3 region has the DNA TGCAGTTGGGAGGGGCTGGGCTTTCGTACGTACGAGCAGTACTTC. Protein: CSWEGLGFRTYEQYF.

This chain joins TRBV7-2 and TRBJ2-5; possible D gene TRBD2, 6 bases. CDR1 and CDR2 from the germline V gene are SGHTA and FQGNSA. The germline V and J ends were trimmed by 5 bases and 2 bases, with 12 bases remaining between them. This CDR3 has 14 amino acids. This CDR3 reads CASSPPGVQETQYF. The CDR3 DNA reads as TGTGCCAGCAGCCCCCCGGGGGTACAAGAGACCCAGTACTTC.

The J gene is TRBJ1-6, the V gene TRBV7-9; D is possibly TRBD1 (6 bases). Trimming removed 1 base at V and 9 bases at J, with 16 bases between. The CDR3 runs 16 residues. The V gene's germline CDR1 is SEHNR and CDR2 FQNEAQ (reference sequence). DNA for the CDR3: TGTGCCAGCAGCTTAGTTGGGGGGCAGGGGACTTCACCCCTCCACTTT. It yields the protein CASSLVGGQGTSPLHF. Together with reference TRBV7-9 and TRBJ1-6, the CDR3 gives the full variable domain: DTGVSQNPRHKITKRGQNVTFRCDPISEHNRLYWYRQTLGQGPEFLTYFQNEAQLEKSRLLSDRFSAERPKGSFSTLEIQRTEQGDSAMYLCASSLVGGQGTSPLHFGNGTRLTVT.

The rearrangement links TRBV19 to TRBJ2-7; TRBD1 aligns across 7 bases. The V and J ends lost 6 bases and 5 bases, in that order; junction bases with no gene match: 7. The CDR3 spans 13 residues. CDR1 and CDR2 from the germline V gene are LNHDA and SQIVND (reference sequence). CDR3 sequence reads: CASRKGASNEQYF. The DNA for the CDR3 is TGTGCCAGTAGGAAGGGGGCAAGCAACGAGCAGTACTTC.

This clone has only one observation. The J gene is TRBJ1-1, the V gene TRBV4-1, with D possibly being TRBD1 (5 bases). CDR1 is MGHRA and CDR2 is YSYEKL in the germline V gene. The CDR3 contains 17 residues. V dropped 1 base and J dropped 1 base, with 16 bases sitting between them. CDR3 bases: TGCGCCAGCAGCCAAGGGACACTACGATTCGCGAACACTGAAGCTTTCTTT. It encodes CASSQGTLRFANTEAFF.

This chain uses TRBV5-6 with TRBJ1-2; D is perhaps TRBD1 (5 bases). CDR3 length: 13 amino acids. Trimming removed 2 bases from V and 6 bases from J, with 11 bases in between. Looked up from germline, CDR1 is SGHDT and CDR2 is YYEEEE. The CDR3 coding sequence is TGTGCCAGCAGCTTCGGGGGAGGAGATGGCTACACCTTC. Protein product: CASSFGGGDGYTF.

The chain joins TRBV27 to TRBJ2-5; D unresolved. The CDR3 has 12 amino acids. Trimming cost V 3 bases and J 11 bases, with 13 bases left between them. The germline gives CDR1 MNHEY, CDR2 SMNVEV (reference sequence). In DNA form, the CDR3 reads TGTGCCAGCAGTTTTGGCCGACAAGCGCAGTACTTC. It specifies CASSFGRQAQYF.

The chain carries TRBV4-2 and TRBJ2-5; D is uncertain. This CDR3 comprises 15 residues. V was trimmed by 0 bases and J by 5 bases, leaving 13 bases between them. Germline lookup yields CDR1 LGHNA and CDR2 YNFKEQ. This chain's CDR3 is CASSQDLAVRETQYF. The CDR3, as DNA: TGTGCCAGCAGCCAAGATCTGGCAGTCAGGGAGACCCAGTACTTC.

This chain joins TRBV2 and TRBJ2-1, with D unclear. From germline, CDR1 is SNHLY and CDR2 FYNNEI. The germline V and J ends were trimmed by 1 base and 10 bases, with 8 bases remaining between them. The CDR3 runs to 12 residues. The CDR3 loop is CASSEERYEQFF. CDR3 coding DNA: TGTGCCAGCAGTGAAGAACGGTACGAGCAGTTCTTC.

The table lists this clone with a count of one. The CDR3 DNA reads TGTGCCAGCAGCGTAAAAGGGGGGAGAGTGGGAGATACGCAGTATTTT. Translating gives CASSVKGGRVGDTQYF. The chain employs TRBV9 and TRBJ2-3; D is tentatively TRBD1 or TRBD2 (6 bases each). Trimming removed 1 base from V and 5 bases from J, with 17 bases in between. Germline V CDR1 and CDR2: SGDLS, YYNGEE. This CDR3 has 16 residues.

This chain connects TRBV29-1 to TRBJ2-5, with 7 bases lining up with TRBD2. CDR1 is SQVTM, CDR2 ANQGSEA, per germline. This CDR3 is 11 amino acids long. CDR3 amino acids: CVGRLGETQYF. The CDR3 coding sequence is TGCGTCGGGAGGTTAGGGGAGACCCAGTACTTC. Looking up the rest from reference TRBV29-1 and TRBJ2-5 gives the full variable domain: SAVISQKPSRDICQRGTSLTIQCQVDSQVTMMFWYRQQPGQSLTLIATANQGSEATYESGFVIDKFPISRPNLTFSTLTVSNMSPEDSSIYLCVGRLGETQYFGPGTRLLVL.

Regarding this clone: This may arise from a read error, as a much more abundant clone is one base away. V gene TRBV2 combines with J gene TRBJ2-2; a weak D match, TRBD2 (7 bases). The CDR3 runs 15 residues. The V gene lost 7 bases and the J gene lost 1 base, with 13 bases spanning the gap. Germline CDR1 SNHLY, CDR2 FYNNEI. CDR3 in amino acids: CASKGGAGNTGELFF. CDR3 coding DNA: TGTGCCAGCAAAGGGGGGGCGGGGAACACCGGGGAGCTGTTTTTT.

The chain recombines TRBV4-3 with TRBJ1-2, with D hard to call. The CDR3 totals 15 residues. CDR1 is LGHNA, CDR2 YSLEER, per germline. V gave up 2 bases and J gave up 1 base, with 11 bases separating them. CDR3 sequence: CASSQQPNFNYGYTF. The CDR3 DNA reads as TGCGCCAGCAGCCAACAACCGAATTTTAACTATGGCTACACCTTC.

This clone has a handful of counts. At the DNA level, this CDR3 is encoded by other sequences in the same sample as well. V gene TRBV30 combines with J gene TRBJ1-5, with TRBD1 as a possible D gene (5 bases). Germline V CDR1 and CDR2: GTSNPN, SVGIG (reference sequence). The V end lost 0 bases, the J end lost 5 bases, and 8 bases lay between the germline ends. This CDR3 region has 13 residues. The DNA of the CDR3 is TGTGCCTGGAGTGTACTGGGGGATCAGCCCCAGCATTTT. It translates to CAWSVLGDQPQHF.

The rearrangement joins TRBV30 to TRBJ2-7, with D uncertain. The CDR3 extends over 13 amino acids. Between the trimmed V and J ends, which lost 0 bases and 7 bases, there was a span of 13 bases. From germline, CDR1 is GTSNPN and CDR2 SVGIG (reference sequence). The DNA for the CDR3 is TGTGCCTGGAGTGTACCTCCGAGGTGGGAGCAGTACTTC. This encodes CAWSVPPRWEQYF.

The chain uses TRBV29-1 and TRBJ2-3; 7 positions match TRBD1. In germline, CDR1 is SQVTM, CDR2 ANQGSEA. V was clipped by 7 bases and J by 1 base; unmatched bases: 8. CDR3 length: 14 amino acids. The CDR3 region is CSGGITGGTDTQYF. The CDR3 region has the DNA TGCAGCGGTGGTATTACAGGGGGCACAGATACGCAGTATTTT.

The V and J genes are TRBV5-6 and TRBJ2-3; maybe TRBD2 (5 bases). Deletions cut 2 bases from V and 1 base from J, with 11 bases between. Germline lookup yields CDR1 SGHDT and CDR2 YYEEEE. The CDR3 spans 15 residues. CDR3 in DNA: TGTGCCAGCAGCTTAAGAAGGCGGGGCACAGATACGCAGTATTTT. It yields the protein CASSLRRRGTDTQYF.

The chain recombines TRBV6-5 with TRBJ1-6; 7 bases are shared with TRBD1. In germline, CDR1 is MNHEY, CDR2 SVGAGI. The CDR3 sequence is 16 residues long. V was clipped by 0 bases and J by 6 bases; unmatched bases: 5. CDR3 in amino acids: CASSYSSRGANSPLHF. The CDR3 bases are TGTGCCAGCAGTTACTCGAGCAGGGGGGCTAATTCACCCCTCCACTTT.